Following are 10 T cell receptor beta chains from one sample sequenced in a study of blood T cell repertoires in COVID-19. TCRdb's copy holds only in-frame clones and misses some; the assay was immunoSEQ multiplex PCR. The sample has about 62,000 clones; around 89% are singletons. The sequencing input was peripheral blood. The receptors were sampled from a human donor in a cohort sampled during active COVID-19.

The V call is TRBV5-6, the J call TRBJ2-7, with a possible D match to TRBD2 (6 bases). Trimming stripped 6 bases from V and 3 bases from J, with 16 bases between. The germline gives CDR1 SGHDT, CDR2 YYEEEE. The CDR3 contains 14 residues. The CDR3, as DNA: TGTGCCAGCACCCGAGGGGCGGGATTCTACGAGCAGTACTTC. Amino acids: CASTRGAGFYEQYF.

The chain recombines TRBV7-2 with TRBJ2-3; D is possibly TRBD1 (5 bases). Per the germline V gene, CDR1 is SGHTA and CDR2 is FQGNSA. CDR3 length: 13 residues. V was cut by 3 bases and J by 14 bases, with 18 bases left in between. CDR3 protein: CASSLGKGAVWYF. CDR3 nucleotide sequence: TGTGCCAGCAGCTTGGGTAAAGGGGCGGTGTGGTATTTT.

J is TRBJ2-5 and V is TRBV12-3 or TRBV12-4; a weak D match, TRBD1 (7 bases). The CDR3 has 13 residues. V dropped 6 bases and J dropped 3 bases, with 11 bases sitting between them. CDR3 in DNA: TGTGCCAGCAGCAGGGGGGCCAAAGAGACCCAGTACTTC. As protein: CASSRGAKETQYF.

This chain links TRBV19 with TRBJ2-1, with unresolved D. The CDR3 length is 13 residues. Trimming left V 5 bases short and J 0 bases short, with 5 bases between. CDR1 LNHDA and CDR2 SQIVND come from the germline V gene (reference sequence). The CDR3 reads CASSEFSYNEQFF. The CDR3 DNA follows: TGTGCCAGTAGTGAGTTCTCCTACAATGAGCAGTTCTTC.

The chain is built from TRBV12-3 or TRBV12-4 and TRBJ1-1; TRBD1 aligns across 7 bases. CDR3 length: 13 residues. With V trimmed by 6 bases and J by 10 bases, 11 bases remained unmatched. CDR3 coding DNA: TGTGCCAGCAGCCGACAGGGTGACGTACGAGCTTTCTTT. Protein product: CASSRQGDVRAFF.

This chain joins TRBV9 and TRBJ2-7, with D possibly TRBD2 on 6 matching bases. CDR3 length: 14 residues. The V end was cut by 0 bases, the J end by 3 bases, with 10 bases between. CDR1 is SGDLS and CDR2 is YYNGEE in the germline V gene. CDR3 in amino acids: CASSVAGDRYEQYF. In nucleotides, the CDR3 is TGTGCCAGCAGCGTAGCGGGGGATCGCTACGAGCAGTACTTC.

The chain links TRBV7-9 to TRBJ1-1; no definite D call. Germline CDR1 is SEHNR and CDR2 is FQNEAQ (reference sequence). This CDR3 is 15 amino acids long. V was clipped by 5 bases and J by 1 base, with 14 bases between them. CDR3 coding DNA: TGTGCCAGCAGCCATAAAGGAGGGAAGAACACTGAAGCTTTCTTT. This translates into CASSHKGGKNTEAFF.

The chain employs TRBV4-3 and TRBJ2-3; no clear D. Trimming shortened V by 6 bases and J by 2 bases, and 6 bases separated the two germline ends. The germline CDR1 and CDR2 sequences are LGHNA and YSLEER. The CDR3 consists of 12 residues. CDR3 sequence: CASRVHTDTQYF. The CDR3 DNA reads TGCGCCAGCAGAGTACACACAGATACGCAGTATTTT.

This chain uses TRBV27 with TRBJ2-1, with 9 positions matching TRBD2. Germline V CDR1 and CDR2: MNHEY, SMNVEV (reference sequence). The CDR3 has 18 residues. The V segment lost 1 base and the J segment 8 bases; nucleotides outside the gene matches: 15. CDR3: CASSLWAVGGGAWDEQFF. The CDR3 nucleotides are TGTGCCAGCAGTTTATGGGCAGTGGGCGGGGGGGCATGGGATGAGCAGTTCTTC.

The V gene is TRBV7-8, the J gene TRBJ2-5; D is perhaps TRBD1 (5 bases). Germline V CDR1 and CDR2: SGHVS, FQNEAQ. The CDR3 is 13 residues long. Trimming pared 4 bases from V and 5 bases from J, leaving 11 bases between. CDR3 protein: CASSSQGAETQYF. As DNA, the CDR3 is TGTGCCAGCAGCTCTCAGGGTGCTGAGACCCAGTACTTC.